These T cell receptor beta chains were read from a single sample in a study of CD8 T cells in ankylosing spondylitis. TCRdb recomputed calls from the 5' RACE reads with MiXCR, one row per CDR3 protein. The sample gives about 450,000 distinct CDR3 sequences, roughly 27% of which show up once; roughly 0.8% is in the top ten. Input material: blood, either unsorted or a sorted T cell fraction (not recorded which). These TCRs come from a male donor with ankylosing spondylitis. Both conserved end residues are part of each CDR3. The D gene is left open where the match is weak. Clone size is given for some rows only: seen once, a few or many times, or a class if the clone is expanded.

cdr3_aa | cdr3_nt | clone_size | v_call | cdr3_length | d_call | j_call
CSARGLAGGDDEQFF | TGCAGTGCTAGGGGCCTAGCGGGAGGTGATGATGAGCAGTTCTTC | . | TRBV20-1 | 15 | TRBD2 | TRBJ2-1
CASSRERGDEQFF | TGTGCCAGCAGCCGAGAACGTGGTGATGAGCAGTTCTTC | few | TRBV3-1 | 13 | . | TRBJ2-1
CASSLGSNQRQFF | TGTGCCAGCAGCTTAGGGTCCAACCAACGGCAGTTCTTC | . | TRBV5-4 | 13 | . | TRBJ2-1
CASSPGTGTTNEQFF | TGTGCCAGCTCACCGGGAACTGGGACTACGAATGAGCAGTTCTTC | . | TRBV18 | 15 | TRBD2 | TRBJ2-1
CASRGGWTNEKLFF | TGCGCCAGCAGAGGGGGCTGGACTAATGAAAAACTGTTTTTT | few | TRBV5-1 | 14 | TRBD1 | TRBJ1-4
CASSKSCRDEEKLFF | TGTGCCAGCAGCAAATCTTGCAGGGATGAGGAAAAACTGTTTTTT | few | TRBV21-1 | 15 | . | TRBJ1-4
CSGGGTGTYEQYF | TGCAGTGGGGGTGGGACAGGGACCTACGAGCAGTACTTC | . | TRBV20-1 | 13 | TRBD1 | TRBJ2-7
CASSTDGNTEAFF | TGTGCCAGCTCGACCGACGGAAACACTGAAGCTTTCTTT | . | TRBV18 | 13 | . | TRBJ1-1
CASSRGGGAEAFF | TGTGCCAGCAGCCGCGGGGGGGGCGCTGAAGCTTTCTTT | . | TRBV12-3/TRBV12-4 | 13 | . | TRBJ1-1
CASSQDPGGQLGEQFF | TGTGCCAGCAGCCAAGACCCGGGAGGGCAGTTGGGTGAGCAGTTCTTC | . | TRBV3-1 | 16 | TRBD2 | TRBJ2-1
CSVLRGAAGELFF | TGCAGCGTCCTGAGGGGGGCGGCCGGGGAGCTGTTTTTT | . | TRBV29-1 | 13 | . | TRBJ2-2
CASTRTGVITTNSPLHF | TGCGCCAGCACCCGGACAGGGGTGATAACCACGAATTCACCCCTCCACTTT | few | TRBV5-1 | 17 | TRBD1 | TRBJ1-6
CASTLAGSYNEQFF | TGTGCCAGCACCCTAGCGGGGTCCTACAATGAGCAGTTCTTC | . | TRBV7-2 | 14 | TRBD2 | TRBJ2-1
CASSQQWGNSDEQFF | TGCGCCAGCAGCCAACAATGGGGGAACTCCGATGAGCAGTTCTTC | . | TRBV4-1 | 15 | . | TRBJ2-1
CASSLGQNRAFF | TGCGCCAGCAGCTTGGGACAGAATCGAGCTTTCTTT | . | TRBV5-1 | 12 | . | TRBJ1-1
CASSSATSSGANVLTF | TGTGCCAGCAGTTCCGCCACTAGCTCTGGGGCCAACGTCCTGACTTTC | . | TRBV12-3/TRBV12-4 | 16 | . | TRBJ2-6
CSASPPGGHATNEKLFF | TGCAGTGCGAGTCCGCCGGGGGGCCACGCAACTAATGAAAAACTGTTTTTT | few | TRBV20-1 | 17 | . | TRBJ1-4
CASSGRAITGELFF | TGTGCCAGCAGCGGGAGGGCCATCACCGGGGAGCTGTTTTTT | few | TRBV9 | 14 | . | TRBJ2-2
CASSPATGIGYTF | TGTGCCAGCTCCCCTGCGACAGGAATAGGCTACACCTTC | . | TRBV18 | 13 | . | TRBJ1-2
CASSEQGGTGELFF | TGCGCCAGCAGCGAACAGGGGGGCACCGGGGAGCTGTTTTTT | . | TRBV5-1 | 14 | TRBD1 | TRBJ2-2
CASRRGDDYNEQFF | TGTGCCAGCAGGAGGGGAGATGACTACAATGAGCAGTTCTTC | . | TRBV7-9 | 14 | . | TRBJ2-1
CASSKRSPSATDTQYF | TGTGCCAGCAGTAAAAGGTCCCCCAGCGCCACAGATACGCAGTATTTT | . | TRBV2 | 16 | . | TRBJ2-3